This T cell receptor (beta chain) emerged from a study of blood T cell repertoires in COVID-19. Germline assignment: CDR1 GTSNPN and CDR2 SVGIG (reference sequence). The CDR3 contains 13 residues. Between the trimmed V and J ends, which lost 0 bases and 6 bases, there was a span of 11 bases. This study enrolled people aged roughly 18 to 90 from about two dozen US geographic areas. Method: immunoSEQ multiplex PCR; TCRdb's copy keeps in-frame clones and lacks some. The sample shows hundreds of thousands of clones, around 84% of them seen only once. The sequence derives from a man aged 35 to 55 who had been exposed to COVID-19. The source material was PBMCs or T cells enriched from blood (not recorded which). This chain uses TRBV30 with TRBJ1-2; tentatively, D is TRBD1 (6 bases). The CDR3 spells CAWSVQGKNGYTF. CDR3 nucleotides: TGTGCCTGGAGTGTACAGGGTAAGAATGGCTACACCTTC.